The T cell receptor (beta chain) under discussion was sequenced for a study of T-cell reconstitution after alpha-beta-depleted transplantation in children. This clonotype was recorded a few times. Unique molecular identifiers were incorporated into the prepared TCRbeta library. TCRdb passed the PCR reads through MiXCR, listing each CDR3 protein once. The table records roughly 350,000 distinct CDR3 sequences, about a tenth of them present only once. Between the trimmed V and J ends, which lost 6 bases and 6 bases, there was a span of 12 bases. The CDR3 has 14 residues. Sequenced here: PBMCs from the stem cell graft donor, sampled from the stem cell graft. The clonotype comes from a human donor who donated a stem cell graft to a child with acute lymphoblastic leukemia. V gene TRBV12-3 or TRBV12-4 combines with J gene TRBJ1-6, with a weak D call TRBD1 (6 bases). CDR3 nucleotide sequence: TGTGCCAGCAGCCACAAACAGGGTAATTCACCCCTCCACTTT. Protein: CASSHKQGNSPLHF.